This TCR beta chain was recorded in a study of T cell responses to AZD1222 COVID-19 vaccine. Study-level points and caveats: Following two doses of AZD1222, Spike-specific TCR breadth and depth rose.

With respect to this clone: Its target is not known.

The protocol was immunoSEQ multiplex PCR, while the TCRdb copy is restricted to in-frame clones and leaves out a portion. The data contain some 83,000 clones, around 91% of them seen just once; the ten biggest clones take up around 5.5%. Per germline, CDR1 SGHAT and CDR2 FQDESV (reference sequence). The CDR3 totals 16 residues. V lost 2 bases to trimming and J lost 0 bases, with 11 bases between them. This TCR came from an adult who received the AZD1222 COVID-19 vaccine. The chain uses TRBV11-1 and TRBJ2-1; D might be TRBD2 (6 bases). The source material was peripheral blood, sampled 28 days after the second AZD1222 dose. CDR3 sequence: CASSLTLASSYNEQFF. The DNA for the CDR3 is TGTGCCAGCAGCTTAACACTAGCAAGCTCCTACAATGAGCAGTTCTTC.